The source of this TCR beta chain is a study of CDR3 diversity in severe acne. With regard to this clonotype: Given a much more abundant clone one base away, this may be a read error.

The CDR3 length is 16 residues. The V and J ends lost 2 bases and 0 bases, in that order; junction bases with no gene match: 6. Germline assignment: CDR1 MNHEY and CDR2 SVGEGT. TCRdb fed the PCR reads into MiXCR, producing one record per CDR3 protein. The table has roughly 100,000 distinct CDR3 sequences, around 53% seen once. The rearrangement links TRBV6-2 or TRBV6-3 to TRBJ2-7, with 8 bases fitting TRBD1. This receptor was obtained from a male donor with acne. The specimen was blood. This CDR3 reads CASSYPRTGSSYEQYF. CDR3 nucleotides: TGTGCCAGCAGTTACCCAAGGACAGGGAGCTCCTACGAGCAGTACTTC.